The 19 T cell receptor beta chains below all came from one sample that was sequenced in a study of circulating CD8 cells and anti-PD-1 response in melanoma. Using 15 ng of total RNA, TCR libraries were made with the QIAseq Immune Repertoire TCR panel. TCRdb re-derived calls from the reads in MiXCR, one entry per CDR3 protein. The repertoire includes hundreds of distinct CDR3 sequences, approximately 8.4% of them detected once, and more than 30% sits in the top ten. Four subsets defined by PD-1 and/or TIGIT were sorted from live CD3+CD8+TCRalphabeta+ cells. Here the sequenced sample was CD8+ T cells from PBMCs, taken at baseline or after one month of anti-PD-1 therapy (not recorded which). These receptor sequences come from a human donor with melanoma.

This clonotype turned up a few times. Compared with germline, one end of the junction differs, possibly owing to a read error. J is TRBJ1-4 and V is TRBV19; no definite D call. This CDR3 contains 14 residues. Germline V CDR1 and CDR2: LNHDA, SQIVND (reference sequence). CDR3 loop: CASSIRSGNERLFF. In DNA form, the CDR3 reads TGTGCCAGTAGTATTCGATCGGGTAATGAAAGACTGTTTTTT. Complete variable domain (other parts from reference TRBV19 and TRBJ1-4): DGGITQSPKYLFRKEGQNVTLSCEQNLNHDAMYWYRQDPGQGLRLIYYSQIVNDFQKGDIAEGYSVSREKKESFPLTVTSAQKNPTAFYLCASSIRSGNERLFFGSGTQLSVL.

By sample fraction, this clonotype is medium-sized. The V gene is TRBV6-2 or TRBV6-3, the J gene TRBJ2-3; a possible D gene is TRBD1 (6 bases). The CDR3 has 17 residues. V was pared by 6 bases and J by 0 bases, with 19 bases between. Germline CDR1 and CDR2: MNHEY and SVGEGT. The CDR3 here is CASSPWGPTVSTDTQYF. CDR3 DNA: TGTGCCAGCAGCCCTTGGGGGCCGACAGTTAGCACAGATACGCAGTATTTT.

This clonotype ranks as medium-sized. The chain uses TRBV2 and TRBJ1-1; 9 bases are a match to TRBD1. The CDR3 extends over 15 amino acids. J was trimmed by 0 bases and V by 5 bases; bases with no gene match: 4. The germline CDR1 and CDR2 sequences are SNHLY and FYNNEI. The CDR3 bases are TGTGCCAGCAGTATGGGACAGGGAATGAACACTGAAGCTTTCTTT. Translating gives CASSMGQGMNTEAFF.

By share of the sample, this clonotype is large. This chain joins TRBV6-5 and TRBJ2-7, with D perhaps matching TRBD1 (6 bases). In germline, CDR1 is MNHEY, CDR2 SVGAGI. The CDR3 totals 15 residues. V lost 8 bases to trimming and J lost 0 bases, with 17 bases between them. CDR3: CASSRGRGGSYEQYF. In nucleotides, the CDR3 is TGTGCCAGCTCTAGGGGTCGAGGGGGCTCCTACGAGCAGTACTTC.

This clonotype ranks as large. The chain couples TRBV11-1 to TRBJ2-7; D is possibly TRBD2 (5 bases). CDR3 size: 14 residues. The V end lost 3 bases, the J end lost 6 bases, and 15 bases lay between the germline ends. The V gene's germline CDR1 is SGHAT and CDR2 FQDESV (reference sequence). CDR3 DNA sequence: TGTGCCAGCAGCTTCCGAGGGAACCAGCGCGAGCAGTACTTC. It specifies CASSFRGNQREQYF.

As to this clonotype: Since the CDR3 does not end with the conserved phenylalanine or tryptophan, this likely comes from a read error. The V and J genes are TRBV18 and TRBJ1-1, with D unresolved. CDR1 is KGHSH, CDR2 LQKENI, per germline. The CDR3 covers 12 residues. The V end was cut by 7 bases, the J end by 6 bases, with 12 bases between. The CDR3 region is CASFTGLAEAFS. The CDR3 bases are TGTGCCAGCTTTACGGGCCTAGCTGAAGCTTTCTCT.

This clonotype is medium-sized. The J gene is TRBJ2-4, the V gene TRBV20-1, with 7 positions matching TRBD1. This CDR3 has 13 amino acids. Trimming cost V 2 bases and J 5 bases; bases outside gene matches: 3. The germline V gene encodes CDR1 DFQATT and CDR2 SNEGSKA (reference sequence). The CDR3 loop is CSARRGTENIQYF. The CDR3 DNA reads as TGCAGTGCTAGAAGGGGGACAGAAAACATTCAGTACTTC.

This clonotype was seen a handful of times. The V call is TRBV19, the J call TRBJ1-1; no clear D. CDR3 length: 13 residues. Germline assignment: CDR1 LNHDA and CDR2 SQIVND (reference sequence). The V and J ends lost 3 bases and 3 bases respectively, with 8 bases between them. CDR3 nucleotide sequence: TGTGCCAGTAGTATTGTTCTGGACACTGAAGCTTTCTTT. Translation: CASSIVLDTEAFF.

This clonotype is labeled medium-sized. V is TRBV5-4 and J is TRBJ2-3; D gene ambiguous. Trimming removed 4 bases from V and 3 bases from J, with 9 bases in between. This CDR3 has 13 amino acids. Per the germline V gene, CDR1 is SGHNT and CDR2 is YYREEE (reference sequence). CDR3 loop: CASSHSGTDTQYF. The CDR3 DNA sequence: TGTGCCAGCAGCCACTCCGGGACAGATACGCAGTATTTT.

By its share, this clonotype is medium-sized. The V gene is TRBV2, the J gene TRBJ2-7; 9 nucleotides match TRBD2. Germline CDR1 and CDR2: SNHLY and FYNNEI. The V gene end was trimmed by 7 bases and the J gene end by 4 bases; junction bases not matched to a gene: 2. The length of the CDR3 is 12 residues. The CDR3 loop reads CASTSGEYEQYF. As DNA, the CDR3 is TGTGCCAGCACTAGCGGGGAATACGAGCAGTACTTC.

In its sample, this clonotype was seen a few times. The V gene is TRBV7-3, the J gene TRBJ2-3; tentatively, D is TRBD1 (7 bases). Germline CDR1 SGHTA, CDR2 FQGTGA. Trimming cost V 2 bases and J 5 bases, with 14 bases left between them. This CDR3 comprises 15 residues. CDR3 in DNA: TGTGCCAGCAGCTTATCAGGGGGGTCCGTAGATACGCAGTATTTT. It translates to CASSLSGGSVDTQYF.

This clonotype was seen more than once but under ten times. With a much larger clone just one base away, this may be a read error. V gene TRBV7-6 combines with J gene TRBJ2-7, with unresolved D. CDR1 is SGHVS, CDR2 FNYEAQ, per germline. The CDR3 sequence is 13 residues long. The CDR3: CASGLEEHYEQYF. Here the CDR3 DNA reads TGTGCCAGCGGCTTAGAGGAACACTACGAGCAGTACTTC.

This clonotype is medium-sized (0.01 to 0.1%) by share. CDR3 DNA sequence: TGTGCCAGCAGTTCAACCTGCTACACCTTC. This gives the protein CASSSTCYTF. V usage is TRBV27 and J usage is TRBJ1-2; D ambiguous. With 4 bases removed from V and 9 bases from J, the gap between germline ends came to 6 bases. This CDR3 spans 10 amino acids. From germline, CDR1 is MNHEY and CDR2 SMNVEV (reference sequence).

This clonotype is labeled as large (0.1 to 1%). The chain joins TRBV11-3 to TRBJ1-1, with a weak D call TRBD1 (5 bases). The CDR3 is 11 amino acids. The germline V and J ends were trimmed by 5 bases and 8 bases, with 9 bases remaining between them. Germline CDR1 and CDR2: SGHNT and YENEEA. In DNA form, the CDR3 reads TGTGCCAGCAGCAGAGACAGCGAAGCTTTCTTT. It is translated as CASSRDSEAFF.

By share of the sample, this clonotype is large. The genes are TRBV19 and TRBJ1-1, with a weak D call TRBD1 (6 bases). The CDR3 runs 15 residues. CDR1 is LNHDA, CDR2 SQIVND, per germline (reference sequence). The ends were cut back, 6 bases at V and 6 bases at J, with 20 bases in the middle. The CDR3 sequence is CASSAVGGILSEAFF. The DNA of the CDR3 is TGTGCCAGTAGCGCGGTTGGGGGCATATTATCTGAAGCTTTCTTT.

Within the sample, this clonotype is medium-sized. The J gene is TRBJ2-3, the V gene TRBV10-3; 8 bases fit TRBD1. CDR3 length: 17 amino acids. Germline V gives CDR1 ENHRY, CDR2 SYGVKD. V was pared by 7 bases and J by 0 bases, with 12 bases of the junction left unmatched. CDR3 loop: CAINSPQGGASTDTQYF. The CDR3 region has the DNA TGTGCCATCAATAGTCCACAGGGGGGTGCAAGCACAGATACGCAGTATTTT.

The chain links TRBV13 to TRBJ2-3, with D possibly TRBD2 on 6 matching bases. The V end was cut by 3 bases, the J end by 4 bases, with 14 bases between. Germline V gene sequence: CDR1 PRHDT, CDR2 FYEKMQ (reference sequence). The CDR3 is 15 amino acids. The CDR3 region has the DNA TGTGCCAGCAGCTTGTGGGGGGTCCGGCCAGATACGCAGTATTTT. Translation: CASSLWGVRPDTQYF.

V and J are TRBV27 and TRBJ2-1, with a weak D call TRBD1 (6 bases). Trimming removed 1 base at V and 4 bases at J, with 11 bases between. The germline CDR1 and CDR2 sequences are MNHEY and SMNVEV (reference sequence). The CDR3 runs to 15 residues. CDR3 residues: CASSLLGQLYNEQFF. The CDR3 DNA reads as TGTGCCAGCAGTTTATTAGGACAGCTATACAATGAGCAGTTCTTC.

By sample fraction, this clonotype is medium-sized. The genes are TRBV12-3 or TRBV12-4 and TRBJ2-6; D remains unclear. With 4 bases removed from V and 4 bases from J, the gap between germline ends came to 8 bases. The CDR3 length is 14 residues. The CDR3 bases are TGTGCCAGCAGTTACGCCACGGGGGCCAACGTCCTGACTTTC. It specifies CASSYATGANVLTF.